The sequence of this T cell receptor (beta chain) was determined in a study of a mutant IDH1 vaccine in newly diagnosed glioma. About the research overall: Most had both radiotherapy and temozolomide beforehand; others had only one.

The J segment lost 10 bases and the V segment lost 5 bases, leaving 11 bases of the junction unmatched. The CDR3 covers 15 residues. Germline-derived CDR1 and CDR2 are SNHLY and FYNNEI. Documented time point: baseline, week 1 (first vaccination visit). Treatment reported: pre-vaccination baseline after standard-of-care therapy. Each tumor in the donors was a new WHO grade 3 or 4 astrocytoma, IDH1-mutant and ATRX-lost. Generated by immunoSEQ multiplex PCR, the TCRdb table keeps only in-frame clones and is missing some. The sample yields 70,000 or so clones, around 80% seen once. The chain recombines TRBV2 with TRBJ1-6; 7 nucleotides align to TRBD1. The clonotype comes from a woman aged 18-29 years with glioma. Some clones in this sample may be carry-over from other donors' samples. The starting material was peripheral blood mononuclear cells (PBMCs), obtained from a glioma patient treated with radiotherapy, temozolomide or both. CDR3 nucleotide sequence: TGTGCCAGCAGTCTATACTCAGGGGGGGACTCACCCCTCCACTTT. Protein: CASSLYSGGDSPLHF.